The 10 T cell receptor beta chains reported below all come from one sample, sequenced in a study of T cell responses to AZD1222 COVID-19 vaccine. Produced via immunoSEQ multiplex PCR; TCRdb's table is partial and in-frame only. Of about 55,000 clones in the sample, around 90% are singletons; the top ten hold around 4%. The sample in question was peripheral blood, obtained on day 0 of AZD1222 vaccination. The receptors were sampled from an adult in good health.

The chain joins TRBV7-9 to TRBJ1-1; D might be TRBD1 (5 bases). Germline values: CDR1 SEHNR, CDR2 FQNEAQ (reference sequence). Trimming pared 8 bases from V and 4 bases from J, leaving 17 bases between. CDR3 length: 14 amino acids. This chain's CDR3 is CASGPQAGGTEAFF. The CDR3 DNA follows: TGTGCCAGCGGGCCGCAGGCGGGGGGCACTGAAGCTTTCTTT.

This chain links TRBV7-9 with TRBJ1-1; D is undetermined. The CDR3 consists of 15 residues. Germline-derived CDR1 and CDR2 are SEHNR and FQNEAQ (reference sequence). Trimming left V 1 base short and J 1 base short, with 10 bases between. As DNA, the CDR3 is TGTGCCAGCAGCTTAGTCTCGACCGAGAACACTGAAGCTTTCTTT. This gives the protein CASSLVSTENTEAFF. The complete variable domain, with remaining parts taken from reference TRBV7-9 and TRBJ1-1, reads DTGVSQNPRHKITKRGQNVTFRCDPISEHNRLYWYRQTLGQGPEFLTYFQNEAQLEKSRLLSDRFSAERPKGSFSTLEIQRTEQGDSAMYLCASSLVSTENTEAFFGQGTRLTVV.

The chain uses TRBV6-4 and TRBJ2-3, with 11 bases lining up with TRBD2. Germline V gene sequence: CDR1 MRHNA, CDR2 SNTAGT. The CDR3 consists of 15 residues. V dropped 2 bases and J dropped 7; count of bases not matched to a gene: 5. In nucleotides, the CDR3 is TGTGCCAGCAGTGACGGTAGCGGGGGGGCAAATACGCAGTATTTT. As protein: CASSDGSGGANTQYF.

The chain joins TRBV13 to TRBJ1-2; a possible D gene is TRBD1 (6 bases). CDR3 length equals 15 residues. Germline loops: CDR1 PRHDT, CDR2 FYEKMQ (reference sequence). The V and J ends lost 5 bases and 4 bases respectively, with 17 bases between them. The CDR3 DNA is TGTGCCAGCAGCCTGACAGGAACGGGGCGCTATGGCTACACCTTC. It yields the protein CASSLTGTGRYGYTF. Using reference TRBV13 and TRBJ1-2 for the parts outside the CDR3, the full variable domain is AAGVIQSPRHLIKEKRETATLKCYPIPRHDTVYWYQQGPGQDPQFLISFYEKMQSDKGSIPDRFSAQQFSDYHSELNMSSLELGDSALYFCASSLTGTGRYGYTFGSGTRLTVV.

The V call is TRBV12-3 or TRBV12-4, the J call TRBJ1-6, with 7 bases identical to TRBD1. This CDR3 comprises 13 residues. Unmatched junction bases numbered 4, after V lost 7 bases and J lost 7 bases. The CDR3 DNA is TGTGCCAGCACCCGACAGGGAAATTCACCCCTCCACTTT. It is translated as CASTRQGNSPLHF.

This chain links TRBV28 with TRBJ1-5, with 7 bases that match TRBD1. There are 15 residues in the CDR3. With 5 bases clipped from V and 3 bases from J, the junction kept 7 bases outside the gene matches. CDR1 is MDHEN and CDR2 is SYDVKM in the germline V gene. As DNA, the CDR3 is TGTGCCAGCAGTCCAGGAGGGGGCATCAATCAGCCCCAGCATTTT. The encoded protein is CASSPGGGINQPQHF.

The CDR3 DNA follows: TGTGCCAGCAGCTCAGGGGAGGGGAACACTGAAGCTTTCTTT. Translating it yields CASSSGEGNTEAFF. The gene calls are TRBV6-5 and TRBJ1-1; possible D gene TRBD1, 6 bases. The CDR3 length is 14 residues. V gave up 6 bases and J gave up 1 base, with 12 bases separating them. Germline CDR1 MNHEY, CDR2 SVGAGI.

This chain joins TRBV6-5 and TRBJ2-5; D unclear. Germline V gene data show CDR1 as MNHEY and CDR2 as SVGAGI. The CDR3 totals 15 residues. V was pared by 0 bases and J by 5 bases, with 13 bases between. The CDR3 protein is CASSYSGSGWETQYF. For the CDR3, the DNA is TGTGCCAGCAGTTACTCCGGCTCCGGCTGGGAGACCCAGTACTTC.

This clone was observed a handful of times. The J gene is TRBJ2-2, the V gene TRBV27; 7 bases match TRBD2. J was trimmed by 7 bases and V by 3 bases; bases with no gene match: 2. This CDR3 contains 13 residues. Germline V gives CDR1 MNHEY, CDR2 SMNVEV (reference sequence). The CDR3 DNA reads TGTGCCAGCAGTTTGGGGGGGAGCGGGGAGCTGTTTTTT. It codes for CASSLGGSGELFF.

The rearrangement uses TRBV7-3 and TRBJ1-5; D unresolved. Per germline, CDR1 SGHTA and CDR2 FQGTGA. V was pared by 3 bases and J by 0 bases, with 12 bases between. The CDR3 is 16 residues long. The CDR3: CASSFSPPGSNQPQHF. The CDR3 DNA is TGTGCCAGCAGCTTCAGTCCCCCGGGTAGCAATCAGCCCCAGCATTTT.